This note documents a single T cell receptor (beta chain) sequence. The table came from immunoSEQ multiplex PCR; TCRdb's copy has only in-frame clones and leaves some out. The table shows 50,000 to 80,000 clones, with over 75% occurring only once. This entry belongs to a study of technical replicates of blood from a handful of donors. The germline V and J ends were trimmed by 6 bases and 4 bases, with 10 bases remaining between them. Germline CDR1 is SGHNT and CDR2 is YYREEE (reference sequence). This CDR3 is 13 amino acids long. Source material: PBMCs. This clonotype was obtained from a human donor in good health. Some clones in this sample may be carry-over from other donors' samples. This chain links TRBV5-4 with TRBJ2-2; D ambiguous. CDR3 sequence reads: CASTSTGTGELFF. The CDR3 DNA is TGTGCCAGCACCTCGACGGGCACCGGGGAGCTGTTTTTT.